The subject of this entry is one TCR beta chain. The source of the sample is a study of blood T cell repertoires in COVID-19. Sequencing used immunoSEQ multiplex PCR; TCRdb keeps in-frame clones, though not all of them. The sample holds approximately 140,000 clones, about nine tenths seen once. The CDR3 loop spans 14 amino acids. Trimming pared 3 bases from V and 0 bases from J, leaving 6 bases between. Germline V gene lookup returns CDR1 GTSNPN and CDR2 SVGIG (reference sequence). Individuals aged 18 to 89 years were recruited from about two dozen US areas. Participants reported their clinical history, and cohort assignment relied on those reports.

Specimen: PBMCs or T cells enriched from blood (not recorded which). This clonotype was sampled from a woman in her thirties or forties who had been exposed to COVID-19. The rearrangement links TRBV30 to TRBJ1-6, with D unclear. The CDR3 reads CAWRASSYNSPLHF. The CDR3 bases are TGTGCCTGGAGGGCCAGCTCCTATAATTCACCCCTCCACTTT.